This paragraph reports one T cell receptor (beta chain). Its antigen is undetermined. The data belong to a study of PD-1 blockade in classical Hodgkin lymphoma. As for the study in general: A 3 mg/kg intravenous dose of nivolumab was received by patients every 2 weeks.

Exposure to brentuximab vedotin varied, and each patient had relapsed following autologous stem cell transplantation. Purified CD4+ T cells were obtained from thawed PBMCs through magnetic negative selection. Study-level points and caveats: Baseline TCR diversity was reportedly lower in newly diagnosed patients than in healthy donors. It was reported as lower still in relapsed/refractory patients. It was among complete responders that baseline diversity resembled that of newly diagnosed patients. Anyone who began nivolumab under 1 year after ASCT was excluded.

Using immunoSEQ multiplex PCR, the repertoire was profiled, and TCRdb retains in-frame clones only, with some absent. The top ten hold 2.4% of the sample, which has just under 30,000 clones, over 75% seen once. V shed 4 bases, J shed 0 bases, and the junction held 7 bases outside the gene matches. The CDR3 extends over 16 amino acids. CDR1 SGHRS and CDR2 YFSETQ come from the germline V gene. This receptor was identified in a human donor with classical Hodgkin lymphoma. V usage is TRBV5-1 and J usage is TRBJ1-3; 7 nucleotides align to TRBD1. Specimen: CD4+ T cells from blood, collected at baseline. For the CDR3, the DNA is TGCGCCAGCAGCACATGGACAGGATTCTCTGGAAACACCATATATTTT. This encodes CASSTWTGFSGNTIYF.